The rows below give T cell receptor beta chains drawn from one sample of a study of blood T cell repertoires in COVID-19. Libraries were prepared by immunoSEQ multiplex PCR; TCRdb keeps only in-frame clonotypes and omits some of them. Among 80,000 to 100,000 clones listed, about 80% were seen once. Sequenced: peripheral blood. The receptors were sampled from a woman aged 70-85 years with acute or convalescent COVID-19. The CDR3 runs from the conserved cysteine through the conserved F or W. The order of the fields is CDR3 DNA, CDR3 protein, D gene, J gene, V gene, clone size. D genes are given only for firm matches. A clone size is listed for some rows: how often the clone was seen (once, few, many), or a class if it is expanded.

CDR3 DNA: TGTGCCAGCAGTCCCGGGACAGGGGAGCATCAGCCCCAGCATTTT
CDR3 protein: CASSPGTGEHQPQHF
D gene: TRBD1
J gene: TRBJ1-5
V gene: TRBV5-5
clone size: .

CDR3 DNA: TGTGCCAGCAGCTTGGCGGGGGGGACCCAGTACTTC
CDR3 protein: CASSLAGGTQYF
D gene: TRBD2
J gene: TRBJ2-5
V gene: TRBV5-4
clone size: .

CDR3 DNA: TGCGCCAGCAGCTTGGGACAGGGAACAAATACGCAGTATTTT
CDR3 protein: CASSLGQGTNTQYF
D gene: TRBD1
J gene: TRBJ2-3
V gene: TRBV5-1
clone size: .

CDR3 DNA: TGTGCCAGCAGCTCAAGGGCGGGACAGGGAGAGGTGGAGACCCAGTACTTC
CDR3 protein: CASSSRAGQGEVETQYF
D gene: TRBD1
J gene: TRBJ2-5
V gene: TRBV7-2
clone size: .

CDR3 DNA: TGTGCCAGCAGTTTTGACGGACTGAATATCGGCTACACCTTC
CDR3 protein: CASSFDGLNIGYTF
D gene: .
J gene: TRBJ1-2
V gene: TRBV28
clone size: .

CDR3 DNA: TGTGCCAGCAGCCAATTACCGTCGGGGGGCTACACCTTC
CDR3 protein: CASSQLPSGGYTF
D gene: .
J gene: TRBJ1-2
V gene: TRBV3-1/TRBV3-2
clone size: once

CDR3 DNA: TGTGCCTGGACGGGGGACTCTGGAAACACCATATATTTT
CDR3 protein: CAWTGDSGNTIYF
D gene: .
J gene: TRBJ1-3
V gene: TRBV30
clone size: .

CDR3 DNA: TGTGCCAGCAGCTTCGACCAGGAGGGGGAGACCCAGTACTTC
CDR3 protein: CASSFDQEGETQYF
D gene: .
J gene: TRBJ2-5
V gene: TRBV7-9
clone size: few

CDR3 DNA: TGTGCCAGCAGCCAAGACCTAGCGGGAGACCGGGTAAAGACCTACAATGAGCAGTTCTTC
CDR3 protein: CASSQDLAGDRVKTYNEQFF
D gene: TRBD2
J gene: TRBJ2-1
V gene: TRBV4-2
clone size: .

CDR3 DNA: TGTGCCAGTAGTCGAGATAGCAATCAGCCCCAGCATTTT
CDR3 protein: CASSRDSNQPQHF
D gene: .
J gene: TRBJ1-5
V gene: TRBV19
clone size: .

CDR3 DNA: TGTGCCAGCTCACCAGAGATTCCTAGTGAAAAACTGTTTTTT
CDR3 protein: CASSPEIPSEKLFF
D gene: .
J gene: TRBJ1-4
V gene: TRBV18
clone size: once

CDR3 DNA: TGTGCCAGCAGCTTGGGGCAGGGGGGAGAGACCCAGTACTTC
CDR3 protein: CASSLGQGGETQYF
D gene: .
J gene: TRBJ2-5
V gene: TRBV5-8
clone size: once

CDR3 DNA: TGTGCCAGCAGCCAATCGTGGGGGGGCACAGATACGCAGTATTTT
CDR3 protein: CASSQSWGGTDTQYF
D gene: .
J gene: TRBJ2-3
V gene: TRBV14
clone size: .

CDR3 DNA: TGTGCCATCAGTGAGCAGGGAAGGTTCTCTGGAAACACCATATATTTT
CDR3 protein: CAISEQGRFSGNTIYF
D gene: .
J gene: TRBJ1-3
V gene: TRBV10-3
clone size: .

CDR3 DNA: TGTGCCAGTTTTGGGGTGGGACAGGGTAACACCGGGGAGCTGTTTTTT
CDR3 protein: CASFGVGQGNTGELFF
D gene: TRBD1
J gene: TRBJ2-2
V gene: TRBV19
clone size: .

CDR3 DNA: TGTGCCAGCAGCCAAGGAGGCACGGGGTTTAATGAAAAACTGTTTTTT
CDR3 protein: CASSQGGTGFNEKLFF
D gene: .
J gene: TRBJ1-4
V gene: TRBV4-2
clone size: .

CDR3 DNA: TGTGCCTGGACCCAGGGACTAGCGGGGGCCTACGAGCAGTACTTC
CDR3 protein: CAWTQGLAGAYEQYF
D gene: TRBD2
J gene: TRBJ2-7
V gene: TRBV30
clone size: .

CDR3 DNA: TGTGCCAGTAGTAGAGGGACAGGGGAGTGGGATGAGCAGTTCTTC
CDR3 protein: CASSRGTGEWDEQFF
D gene: TRBD1
J gene: TRBJ2-1
V gene: TRBV19
clone size: .

CDR3 DNA: TGCAGCGTTGATAGGAATGACAGGGGCTATGGCTACACCTTC
CDR3 protein: CSVDRNDRGYGYTF
D gene: TRBD1
J gene: TRBJ1-2
V gene: TRBV29-1
clone size: .

CDR3 DNA: TGTGCCAGCATTCCTCAGGGCCACTCTGGAAACACCATATATTTT
CDR3 protein: CASIPQGHSGNTIYF
D gene: .
J gene: TRBJ1-3
V gene: TRBV6-5
clone size: .

CDR3 DNA: TGTGCCAGCAGCTTGGATCGCGGAATCGGGGAGCTGTTTTTT
CDR3 protein: CASSLDRGIGELFF
D gene: .
J gene: TRBJ2-2
V gene: TRBV5-4
clone size: few

CDR3 DNA: TGTGCCAGCAGCCAAACTAGCGTTGGAGAGACCCAGTACTTC
CDR3 protein: CASSQTSVGETQYF
D gene: TRBD2
J gene: TRBJ2-5
V gene: TRBV3-1/TRBV3-2
clone size: .

CDR3 DNA: TGCGCCAGCAGCAATTCAAGAGTTATCCACGAGCAGTACTTC
CDR3 protein: CASSNSRVIHEQYF
D gene: .
J gene: TRBJ2-7
V gene: TRBV4-1
clone size: .

CDR3 DNA: TGTGCCAGCAGTGGGGACTCGAGCAATCAGCCCCAGCATTTT
CDR3 protein: CASSGDSSNQPQHF
D gene: .
J gene: TRBJ1-5
V gene: TRBV6-6
clone size: .

CDR3 DNA: TGTGCCAGCAGTTTAGGTCGGGGGAGATCCTATGGCTACACCTTC
CDR3 protein: CASSLGRGRSYGYTF
D gene: .
J gene: TRBJ1-2
V gene: TRBV28
clone size: once

CDR3 DNA: TGTGCCAGCAGTTTCCCTCGACAGGGGGCGGAGGAGCAGTACTTC
CDR3 protein: CASSFPRQGAEEQYF
D gene: TRBD1
J gene: TRBJ2-7
V gene: TRBV28
clone size: .

CDR3 DNA: TGTGCCAGAAGCTTGTCTCTGACTAGCGGGAGAGGTGATACGCAGTATTTT
CDR3 protein: CARSLSLTSGRGDTQYF
D gene: TRBD2
J gene: TRBJ2-3
V gene: TRBV5-3
clone size: .

CDR3 DNA: TGTGCCAGCAGCAAACTACCCCTAGTCTGGGAGACCCAGTACTTC
CDR3 protein: CASSKLPLVWETQYF
D gene: .
J gene: TRBJ2-5
V gene: TRBV6-4
clone size: .

CDR3 DNA: TGTGCCAGCAGTGACAGGACAGGGCCCTACGAGCAGTACTTC
CDR3 protein: CASSDRTGPYEQYF
D gene: TRBD1
J gene: TRBJ2-7
V gene: TRBV2
clone size: .

CDR3 DNA: TGCGCCAGCAGGGGGGGGCTGTACCAAGAGACCCAGTACTTC
CDR3 protein: CASRGGLYQETQYF
D gene: .
J gene: TRBJ2-5
V gene: TRBV5-1
clone size: .

CDR3 DNA: TGTGCCAGCAGCCCCTCGGGCGGGGGCACAGATACGCAGTATTTT
CDR3 protein: CASSPSGGGTDTQYF
D gene: .
J gene: TRBJ2-3
V gene: TRBV28
clone size: .

CDR3 DNA: TGTGCCACCAAACAGGGAGCCAAAAACATTCAGTACTTC
CDR3 protein: CATKQGAKNIQYF
D gene: .
J gene: TRBJ2-4
V gene: TRBV12-3/TRBV12-4
clone size: .

CDR3 DNA: TGCGCCAGCAGCTTGTTTCTAGCGGGAGATCGGGAGCAGTACTTC
CDR3 protein: CASSLFLAGDREQYF
D gene: TRBD2
J gene: TRBJ2-7
V gene: TRBV5-1
clone size: .

CDR3 DNA: TGCGCCAGCAGCTTGGTTTCCCAGGTGCAAGATACGCAGTATTTT
CDR3 protein: CASSLVSQVQDTQYF
D gene: .
J gene: TRBJ2-3
V gene: TRBV5-1
clone size: .

CDR3 DNA: TGTGCCAGCAGTTACGCAGGGGGTGGGGCCAAAGTCCTGACTTTC
CDR3 protein: CASSYAGGGAKVLTF
D gene: TRBD1
J gene: TRBJ2-6
V gene: TRBV6-5
clone size: .

CDR3 DNA: TGTGCCAGCAACTCCGGTTTGGGGCACGAGCAGTACTTC
CDR3 protein: CASNSGLGHEQYF
D gene: .
J gene: TRBJ2-7
V gene: TRBV5-5
clone size: .

CDR3 DNA: TGCAGTGCTAGTCTTGCCGGACTAGGTCAGTACGAGCAGTACTTC
CDR3 protein: CSASLAGLGQYEQYF
D gene: TRBD2
J gene: TRBJ2-7
V gene: TRBV20-1
clone size: .

CDR3 DNA: TGTGCCAGCAGTCACCAGGGGTTCGCTGGCAATGAGCAGTTCTTC
CDR3 protein: CASSHQGFAGNEQFF
D gene: .
J gene: TRBJ2-1
V gene: TRBV6-5
clone size: .

CDR3 DNA: TGTGCCAGCAGCCAACAGGGGGCCGGAGAAAAACTGTTTTTT
CDR3 protein: CASSQQGAGEKLFF
D gene: TRBD1
J gene: TRBJ1-4
V gene: TRBV3-1/TRBV3-2
clone size: .

CDR3 DNA: TGTGCCAGCAGGAGGGACAGACCTGAAGCTTTCTTT
CDR3 protein: CASRRDRPEAFF
D gene: TRBD1
J gene: TRBJ1-1
V gene: TRBV6-5
clone size: .

CDR3 DNA: TGTGCCAGCAGCTTGGACATAACTTACTCTGGGGCCAACGTCCTGACTTTC
CDR3 protein: CASSLDITYSGANVLTF
D gene: .
J gene: TRBJ2-6
V gene: TRBV7-2
clone size: .

CDR3 DNA: TGTGCCAGCAGCTTAACTAGGGTTCAGCCCCAGCATTTT
CDR3 protein: CASSLTRVQPQHF
D gene: .
J gene: TRBJ1-5
V gene: TRBV7-2
clone size: .

CDR3 DNA: TGTGCCAGTAGTATGACGGGACAGGCAGATACGCAGTATTTT
CDR3 protein: CASSMTGQADTQYF
D gene: TRBD1
J gene: TRBJ2-3
V gene: TRBV19
clone size: .

CDR3 DNA: TGCAGTGCGTGGCGGACAGAAGCTTTCTTT
CDR3 protein: CSAWRTEAFF
D gene: .
J gene: TRBJ1-1
V gene: TRBV20-1
clone size: .

CDR3 DNA: TGTGCCAGTAGTCCTGGGAGTTTTAATGAAAAACTGTTTTTT
CDR3 protein: CASSPGSFNEKLFF
D gene: .
J gene: TRBJ1-4
V gene: TRBV19
clone size: .

CDR3 DNA: TGCGCCACCTCAGTTCGGGGGAGGGAGGGAAACATTCAGTACTTC
CDR3 protein: CATSVRGREGNIQYF
D gene: TRBD2
J gene: TRBJ2-4
V gene: TRBV10-2
clone size: .

CDR3 DNA: TGTGCCAGTAGTACAACAGTCTATGGCTACACCTTC
CDR3 protein: CASSTTVYGYTF
D gene: .
J gene: TRBJ1-2
V gene: TRBV19
clone size: few

CDR3 DNA: TGTGCCAGCAGCCAAGATCACCTAGCGGGGCTGCAAGAGACCCAGTACTTC
CDR3 protein: CASSQDHLAGLQETQYF
D gene: TRBD2
J gene: TRBJ2-5
V gene: TRBV3-1/TRBV3-2
clone size: .

CDR3 DNA: TGTGCCAGTGACAGGGGGGCTTCACCCCTCCACTTT
CDR3 protein: CASDRGASPLHF
D gene: TRBD1
J gene: TRBJ1-6
V gene: TRBV28
clone size: .